The 27 T cell receptor beta chains listed next were all sequenced from one sample in a study of T-cell memory formation after mild COVID-19. TCRdb called the 5' RACE reads again in MiXCR, with one record for every CDR3 protein. Of around 180,000 distinct CDR3 sequences in the sample, around 15% were seen once. Specimen: PBMCs or a T cell subset sorted from them (not recorded which). The source is an adult woman who had mild COVID-19 (a few samples of this study predate the infection). Cell type and time point are not known.

This clonotype has only one observation. The chain recombines TRBV27 with TRBJ1-1, with D hard to call. There are 13 residues in the CDR3. CDR1 MNHEY and CDR2 SMNVEV come from the germline V gene (reference sequence). Trimming cost V 6 bases and J 5 bases, with 13 bases left between them. CDR3 coding DNA: TGTGCCAGCAGCTCCAGACCTGGAACTGAAGCTTTCTTT. Translating gives CASSSRPGTEAFF.

This clonotype was seen a few times. The chain uses TRBV11-2 and TRBJ2-1; D possibly corresponds to TRBD2 (6 bases). The CDR3 length is 14 residues. Looked up from germline, CDR1 is SGHAT and CDR2 is FQNNGV. V lost 5 bases and J lost 10, with 18 bases in between. Written as DNA, the CDR3 is TGTGCCAGCAGCCCGAAAATAGCGGACTCAGAGCAGTTCTTC. Encoded protein: CASSPKIADSEQFF.

V is TRBV20-1 and J is TRBJ2-2; 9 nucleotides match TRBD2. Looked up from germline, CDR1 is DFQATT and CDR2 is SNEGSKA (reference sequence). This CDR3 region has 19 residues. V was clipped by 1 base and J by 1 base; unmatched bases: 13. The CDR3 DNA is TGCAGTGCTAGAGGGGTCCCGGGTAGCGGGGGCATGAACACCGGGGAGCTGTTTTTT. Protein: CSARGVPGSGGMNTGELFF.

This clonotype was found many times. V usage is TRBV7-6 and J usage is TRBJ2-3; TRBD2 agrees at 9 bases. This CDR3 region has 20 residues. V was pared by 1 base and J by 4 bases, with 18 bases of the junction left unmatched. Germline CDR1 reads SGHVS; CDR2 reads FNYEAQ. The CDR3 here is CASSLGRLLAGGPLADTQYF. CDR3 nucleotides: TGTGCCAGCAGCTTAGGGCGATTACTCGCGGGAGGGCCTCTCGCAGATACGCAGTATTTT.

In its sample, this clonotype was seen a few times. The CDR3 reads CSVESPPRGEQYF. DNA for the CDR3: TGCAGCGTTGAATCCCCGCCCAGGGGCGAGCAGTACTTC. The chain links TRBV29-1 to TRBJ2-7, with TRBD1 as a possible D gene (6 bases). The CDR3 length is 13 residues. V was clipped by 2 bases and J by 6 bases, with 14 bases between them. Germline V lookup: CDR1 SQVTM, CDR2 ANQGSEA.

The chain recombines TRBV2 with TRBJ2-7; 8 bases fit TRBD1. The CDR3 is made up of 14 amino acids. Losses at the gene ends were 5 bases for V and 6 bases for J; bases not matched to a gene: 9. Germline CDR1 and CDR2: SNHLY and FYNNEI. The DNA for the CDR3 is TGTGCCAGCAGTTATGACAGGGGACCTCCCGAGCAGTACTTC. It is translated as CASSYDRGPPEQYF.

This clonotype was counted between two and nine times. The J gene is TRBJ1-1, the V gene TRBV2, with D perhaps TRBD1 (5 bases). The CDR3 is 15 amino acids. The germline gives CDR1 SNHLY, CDR2 FYNNEI. Between the trimmed V and J ends, which lost 4 bases and 4 bases, there was a span of 16 bases. The CDR3 sequence is CASSVQGVGSTEAFF. Here the CDR3 DNA reads TGTGCCAGCAGTGTCCAAGGGGTCGGTAGCACTGAAGCTTTCTTT. The whole variable domain, filled in from reference TRBV2 and TRBJ1-1, reads EPEVTQTPSHQVTQMGQEVILRCVPISNHLYFYWYRQILGQKVEFLVSFYNNEISEKSEIFDDQFSVERPDGSNFTLKIRSTKLEDSAMYFCASSVQGVGSTEAFFGQGTRLTVV.

V and J are TRBV12-3 or TRBV12-4 and TRBJ2-2; a possible D gene is TRBD1 (5 bases). V lost 7 bases to trimming and J lost 2 bases, with 14 bases between them. The CDR3 spans 15 residues. CDR3 in DNA: TGTGCCAGCATTCAGGGAACGACCAACACCGGGGAGCTGTTTTTT. This codes for CASIQGTTNTGELFF.

CDR3 sequence reads: CASSPTISGVGQPQHF. The CDR3 DNA follows: TGTGCCAGCTCACCAACCATTTCGGGGGTGGGTCAGCCCCAGCATTTT. The V and J genes are TRBV18 and TRBJ1-5, with D tentatively TRBD1 (5 bases). Germline CDR1 and CDR2: KGHSH and LQKENI. The CDR3 covers 16 residues. The germline V and J ends were trimmed by 2 bases and 6 bases, with 17 bases remaining between them.

This clonotype occurred many times. V and J are TRBV5-1 and TRBJ2-7; D tentatively fits TRBD1 or TRBD2 (5 bases each). The V and J ends lost 7 bases and 7 bases respectively, with 21 bases between them. CDR1 and CDR2 from the germline V gene are SGHRS and YFSETQ. The CDR3 is made up of 14 amino acids. CDR3 sequence reads: CASQPGTAFTEQYF. In DNA form, the CDR3 reads TGCGCCAGCCAGCCCGGGACCGCCTTTACGGAGCAGTACTTC.

In this sample, this clonotype turned up many times. The J gene is TRBJ2-3, the V gene TRBV29-1, with D possibly matching TRBD2 (5 bases). The length of the CDR3 is 15 residues. Trimming left V 5 bases short and J 1 base short, with 16 bases between. Germline V gives CDR1 SQVTM, CDR2 ANQGSEA. CDR3 sequence (DNA): TGCAGCGTTTGTGTTCGAAGGACTGGCACAGATACGCAGTATTTT. The encoded protein is CSVCVRRTGTDTQYF.

V and J are TRBV12-3 or TRBV12-4 and TRBJ2-5; D unresolved. The CDR3 sequence is 14 residues long. Trimming cost V 3 bases and J 2 bases, with 10 bases left between them. CDR3 amino acids: CASSFGNVQETQYF. In DNA form, the CDR3 reads TGTGCCAGCAGTTTTGGGAACGTTCAAGAGACCCAGTACTTC.

J is TRBJ1-2 and V is TRBV30; a weak D match, TRBD1 (5 bases). The CDR3 is made up of 15 amino acids. The germline V gene encodes CDR1 GTSNPN and CDR2 SVGIG (reference sequence). V was trimmed by 7 bases and J by 6 bases, leaving 24 bases between them. DNA of the CDR3: TGTGCCTCCCCCGGCGGGTGGGGGGGAAGGAATGGCTACACCTTC. Its protein product is CASPGGWGGRNGYTF.

The CDR3 sequence: CATSRERYYEQYF. DNA for the CDR3: TGTGCCACCAGCAGAGAGAGATACTACGAGCAGTACTTC. The chain carries TRBV15 and TRBJ2-7, with D unresolved. The CDR3 length is 13 residues. Germline CDR1 LNHNV, CDR2 YYDKDF (reference sequence). The ends were cut back, 0 bases at V and 3 bases at J, with 6 bases in the middle. Variable domain in full (rest from reference TRBV15 and TRBJ2-7): DAMVIQNPRYQVTQFGKPVTLSCSQTLNHNVMYWYQQKSSQAPKLLFHYYDKDFNNEADTPDNFQSRRPNTSFCFLDIRSPGLGDTAMYLCATSRERYYEQYFGPGTRLTVT.

The chain recombines TRBV9 with TRBJ2-2; D might be TRBD1 (6 bases). Germline lookup yields CDR1 SGDLS and CDR2 YYNGEE. The CDR3 consists of 15 residues. The V end was cut by 4 bases, the J end by 1 base, with 11 bases between. The chain's CDR3 is CASSPLDRNTGELFF. The CDR3, as DNA: TGTGCCAGCAGCCCCTTGGACAGGAACACCGGGGAGCTGTTTTTT.

This clonotype was detected a few times. The chain links TRBV7-9 to TRBJ2-3; D assignment may be TRBD1 or TRBD2 (5 bases each). The CDR3 spans 13 residues. V lost 3 bases and J lost 4, with 8 bases in between. CDR1 is SEHNR and CDR2 is FQNEAQ in the germline V gene (reference sequence). The CDR3 loop is CASSFGTADTQYF. The DNA of the CDR3 is TGTGCCAGCAGCTTTGGGACCGCAGATACGCAGTATTTT. The full variable domain, its missing parts supplied by reference TRBV7-9 and TRBJ2-3, is DTGVSQNPRHKITKRGQNVTFRCDPISEHNRLYWYRQTLGQGPEFLTYFQNEAQLEKSRLLSDRFSAERPKGSFSTLEIQRTEQGDSAMYLCASSFGTADTQYFGPGTRLTVL.

The chain uses TRBV5-1 and TRBJ2-5; 8 nucleotides align to TRBD1. The germline CDR1 and CDR2 sequences are SGHRS and YFSETQ. This CDR3 is built from 15 residues. J was trimmed by 5 bases and V by 4 bases; bases with no gene match: 10. This chain's CDR3 is CASSRGQARFETQYF. The CDR3 region has the DNA TGCGCCAGCAGCAGGGGACAGGCGCGTTTTGAGACCCAGTACTTC.

This clonotype occurred a few times. The J gene is TRBJ2-1, the V gene TRBV7-9; D gene unclear. Germline V lookup: CDR1 SEHNR, CDR2 FQNEAQ (reference sequence). The V end was cut by 9 bases, the J end by 6 bases, with 12 bases between. The CDR3 has 12 residues. The CDR3 DNA reads as TGTGCCAGTACCGGCGGACGCAATGAGCAGTTCTTC. This codes for CASTGGRNEQFF.

A word on this clonotype: This clone may be a read error of a much larger clone one base away. The genes are TRBV2 and TRBJ2-1, with D hard to call. Trimming stripped 6 bases from V and 5 bases from J, with 2 bases between. CDR3 length: 10 amino acids. Germline lookup yields CDR1 SNHLY and CDR2 FYNNEI. This chain's CDR3 is CASRNNEQFF. In DNA form, the CDR3 reads TGTGCCAGCAGGAACAATGAGCAGTTCTTC.

The CDR3 nucleotides read TGTGCCAGCAGCTTAAGGTACACAGCACACAATGAGCAGTTCTTC. Its protein product is CASSLRYTAHNEQFF. The chain combines TRBV5-4 with TRBJ2-1; D uncertain. Trimming left V 2 bases short and J 5 bases short, with 14 bases between. The germline V gene has CDR1 SGHNT and CDR2 YYREEE (reference sequence). The CDR3 contains 15 residues.

This clonotype was picked up many times. The chain employs TRBV7-9 and TRBJ1-1; no reliable D call. Germline V gene sequence: CDR1 SEHNR, CDR2 FQNEAQ (reference sequence). The CDR3 contains 13 residues. V was trimmed by 0 bases and J by 1 base, leaving 3 bases between them. In DNA form, the CDR3 reads TGTGCCAGCAGCTTAGCAGAGAACACTGAAGCTTTCTTT. This encodes CASSLAENTEAFF.

In its sample, this clonotype was seen a few times. The J gene is TRBJ2-1, the V gene TRBV6-5, with 7 bases fitting TRBD1. V lost 0 bases and J lost 9; bases outside the gene matches: 8. Looked up from germline, CDR1 is MNHEY and CDR2 is SVGAGI. CDR3 length: 15 amino acids. The CDR3 region is CASSYSRQGVREQFF. DNA for the CDR3: TGTGCCAGCAGTTACTCCAGACAGGGTGTCCGTGAGCAGTTCTTC.

This clonotype appeared a few times. V usage is TRBV2 and J usage is TRBJ2-7; D not certain. The germline V and J ends were trimmed by 5 bases and 2 bases, with 7 bases remaining between them. This CDR3 spans 12 amino acids. Germline V gene lookup returns CDR1 SNHLY and CDR2 FYNNEI. DNA for the CDR3: TGTGCCAGCAGTCCAGCCGCCTACGAGCAGTACTTC. This sequence encodes CASSPAAYEQYF.

This chain uses TRBV19 with TRBJ2-1; TRBD2 agrees at 13 bases. The ends lost 4 bases at V and 8 bases at J; junction bases unmatched: 2. Germline V gives CDR1 LNHDA, CDR2 SQIVND (reference sequence). CDR3 size: 14 residues. The CDR3 DNA sequence: TGTGCCAGTAGTAGGACTAGCGGGAGTTATGAGCAGTTCTTC. Its translation is CASSRTSGSYEQFF.

This clonotype occurred a few times. The J gene is TRBJ2-2, the V gene TRBV20-1; D uncertain. This CDR3 has 14 residues. V was pared by 1 base and J by 7 bases, with 13 bases between. Germline V gene sequence: CDR1 DFQATT, CDR2 SNEGSKA (reference sequence). In nucleotides, the CDR3 is TGCAGTGCTAGAGGAGGCCTACGGTACGGGGAGCTGTTTTTT. This sequence encodes CSARGGLRYGELFF.

The chain has TRBV24-1 and TRBJ1-5, with 9 bases identical to TRBD1. Trimming took 5 bases from V and 3 from J; bases not matched to a gene: 4. This CDR3 has 15 amino acids. Looked up from germline, CDR1 is KGHDR and CDR2 is SFDVKD. The CDR3 is CATSGGQGPNQPQHF. CDR3 sequence (DNA): TGTGCCACCAGTGGGGGACAGGGCCCCAATCAGCCCCAGCATTTT.

Notes on this clonotype: A read error may produce the germline difference seen at one junction end. V is TRBV28 and J is TRBJ2-7; no clear D. Germline-derived CDR1 and CDR2 are MDHEN and SYDVKM. CDR3 size: 15 residues. CDR3 amino acids: CASSLSLGSGNPRSF. The CDR3, as DNA: TGTGCCAGCAGTTTAAGCTTAGGATCAGGAAACCCACGGTCCTTC.